This entry lists 21 T cell receptor beta chains sequenced from one sample in a study of technical replicates of blood from several donors. TCRdb's table, derived via immunoSEQ multiplex PCR, lists solely in-frame clones and lacks some. The sample lists about 81,000 clones; less than 95% were seen once. The sequenced material came from T cells isolated from PBMCs. These receptors came from a human donor in good health.

This chain joins TRBV4-1 and TRBJ1-1; 8 nucleotides align to TRBD1. The CDR3 is 15 residues long. Per germline, CDR1 MGHRA and CDR2 YSYEKL. The trim removed 3 bases at V and 4 bases at J, leaving 7 bases unmatched. The DNA of the CDR3 is TGCGCCAGCAGCCAGGGGACAGGTAAGACCACTGAAGCTTTCTTT. Translated, it gives CASSQGTGKTTEAFF.

This sequence joins TRBV5-6 and TRBJ2-7; D gene uncertain. Per germline, CDR1 SGHDT and CDR2 YYEEEE. V gave up 1 base and J gave up 0 bases, with 2 bases separating them. This CDR3 spans 12 amino acids. As DNA, the CDR3 is TGTGCCAGCAGCTTGCTCTCCTACGAGCAGTACTTC. Encoded protein: CASSLLSYEQYF. The full variable domain, with the rest looked up from reference TRBV5-6 and TRBJ2-7, is DAGVTQSPTHLIKTRGQQVTLRCSPKSGHDTVSWYQQALGQGPQFIFQYYEEEERQRGNFPDRFSGHQFPNYSSELNVNALLLGDSALYLCASSLLSYEQYFGPGTRLTVT.

The V gene is TRBV25-1, the J gene TRBJ1-3, with D unresolved. Trimming removed 4 bases from V and 1 base from J, with 11 bases in between. From germline, CDR1 is MGHDK and CDR2 SYGVNS. The CDR3 covers 15 residues. CDR3 amino acids: CASSGRVVSGNTIYF. For the CDR3, the DNA is TGTGCCAGCAGTGGCCGGGTTGTTTCTGGAAACACCATATATTTT.

This chain links TRBV28 with TRBJ2-7, with D perhaps TRBD1 (6 bases). From germline, CDR1 is MDHEN and CDR2 SYDVKM. The CDR3 consists of 14 residues. Trimming left V 7 bases short and J 1 base short, with 14 bases between. This CDR3 is CASIEQGKSYEQYF. The CDR3 DNA is TGTGCCAGCATCGAACAGGGTAAATCCTACGAGCAGTACTTC.

The V call is TRBV6-1, the J call TRBJ2-7; 8 bases map to TRBD1. The CDR3 totals 15 residues. The J segment lost 2 bases and the V segment lost 7 bases, leaving 10 bases of the junction unmatched. Germline lookup yields CDR1 MNHNS and CDR2 SASEGT. DNA of the CDR3: TGTGCCAGCACGCAAGCTTCGACAGGGGCCTACGAGCAGTACTTC. Translated, it gives CASTQASTGAYEQYF.

The chain joins TRBV7-8 to TRBJ2-1; 9 bases fit TRBD2. Germline V gives CDR1 SGHVS, CDR2 FQNEAQ. V shed 7 bases, J shed 7 bases, and the junction held 11 bases outside the gene matches. CDR3 length equals 15 residues. For the CDR3, the DNA is TGTGCCAGCAACTGGGGCGGGGGGGTTTTGAATGAGCAGTTCTTC. As protein: CASNWGGGVLNEQFF.

J is TRBJ2-2 and V is TRBV9; tentatively, D is TRBD1 (5 bases). CDR3 size: 15 residues. The V gene's germline CDR1 is SGDLS and CDR2 YYNGEE. V lost 4 bases to trimming and J lost 1 base, with 11 bases between them. DNA of the CDR3: TGTGCCAGCAGCCTTACAGGAGTGAACACCGGGGAGCTGTTTTTT. It codes for CASSLTGVNTGELFF. Together with reference TRBV9 and TRBJ2-2, the CDR3 gives the full variable domain: DSGVTQTPKHLITATGQRVTLRCSPRSGDLSVYWYQQSLDQGLQFLIQYYNGEERAKGNILERFSAQQFPDLHSELNLSSLELGDSALYFCASSLTGVNTGELFFGEGSRLTVL.

The V call is TRBV12-5, the J call TRBJ2-7; TRBD1 is a possible D gene (6 bases). This CDR3 is built from 16 residues. Germline CDR1 reads LGHNT; CDR2 reads FRNRAP. Deletions cut 4 bases from V and 0 bases from J, with 16 bases between. The DNA of the CDR3 is TGTGCTAGTGGTTCACCAGGGGACACACGCTCCTACGAGCAGTACTTC. Translated: CASGSPGDTRSYEQYF.

This rearrangement joins TRBV28 to TRBJ1-5, with D perhaps matching TRBD1 (5 bases). This CDR3 has 15 amino acids. The V and J ends lost 2 bases and 3 bases respectively, with 11 bases between them. Germline lookup yields CDR1 MDHEN and CDR2 SYDVKM. CDR3 protein: CASSLQGEANQPQHF. The DNA for the CDR3 is TGTGCCAGCAGTTTACAAGGGGAGGCCAATCAGCCCCAGCATTTT.

The CDR3 loop is CASSYSTSSYNEQFF. CDR3 coding DNA: TGTGCCAGCAGTTACTCGACTAGCTCCTACAATGAGCAGTTCTTC. The chain joins TRBV6-5 to TRBJ2-1, with D perhaps matching TRBD2 (6 bases). Germline V gene sequence: CDR1 MNHEY, CDR2 SVGAGI. Trimming shortened V by 0 bases and J by 0 bases, and 6 bases separated the two germline ends. The CDR3 sequence is 15 residues long.

This rearrangement joins TRBV7-6 to TRBJ2-1; D is perhaps TRBD2 (5 bases). The germline V gene encodes CDR1 SGHVS and CDR2 FNYEAQ. The CDR3 spans 17 residues. Trimming took off 1 base at V and 0 bases at J, with 13 bases between the two ends. CDR3 coding DNA: TGTGCCAGCAGCTTAGGGCAGCGGTATAACTCCTACAATGAGCAGTTCTTC. It codes for CASSLGQRYNSYNEQFF.

The V and J genes are TRBV11-2 and TRBJ2-7; 8 bases align to TRBD1. Germline CDR1 reads SGHAT; CDR2 reads FQNNGV. The CDR3 is made up of 14 amino acids. The V segment lost 0 bases and the J segment 5 bases; nucleotides outside the gene matches: 3. The CDR3 coding sequence is TGTGCCAGCAGCTTAGACAGGGGGCTCGACGAGCAGTACTTC. Amino acid sequence: CASSLDRGLDEQYF.

The V call is TRBV4-1, the J call TRBJ2-7, with 9 bases lining up with TRBD2. V was clipped by 0 bases and J by 0 bases; unmatched bases: 12. Germline-derived CDR1 and CDR2 are MGHRA and YSYEKL. The CDR3 has 19 amino acids. The CDR3 sequence is CASSQESLDGLASSYEQYF. DNA of the CDR3: TGCGCCAGCAGCCAAGAATCTCTGGATGGACTAGCGAGCTCCTACGAGCAGTACTTC.

This chain connects TRBV7-2 to TRBJ1-1, with 9 bases lining up with TRBD1. Germline V lookup: CDR1 SGHTA, CDR2 FQGNSA. With 4 bases clipped from V and 0 bases from J, the junction kept 12 bases outside the gene matches. The CDR3 has 18 amino acids. The CDR3 reads CASSSILNRGLVNTEAFF. In DNA, the CDR3 is TGTGCCAGCAGCTCGATATTAAACAGGGGGCTGGTGAACACTGAAGCTTTCTTT.

This clone came up a few times. The genes are TRBV19 and TRBJ1-3; 8 nucleotides match TRBD1. This CDR3 region has 14 residues. Germline CDR1 LNHDA, CDR2 SQIVND (reference sequence). Unmatched junction bases numbered 3, after V lost 4 bases and J lost 4 bases. The CDR3 region is CASSTTGVGNTIYF. The CDR3 DNA follows: TGTGCCAGTAGTACGACAGGGGTCGGAAACACCATATATTTT.

This clone was observed once. The chain has TRBV19 and TRBJ2-7; possibly TRBD2 for D (6 bases). The germline V and J ends were trimmed by 5 bases and 1 base, with 12 bases remaining between them. The CDR3 runs to 14 residues. The germline gives CDR1 LNHDA, CDR2 SQIVND (reference sequence). The CDR3 coding sequence is TGTGCCAGTAGTTTGGGAGGTTTTTCCTACGAGCAGTACTTC. It is translated as CASSLGGFSYEQYF.

This clone is a singleton in its sample. The chain recombines TRBV11-3 with TRBJ2-2, with 9 positions matching TRBD2. Per germline, CDR1 SGHNT and CDR2 YENEEA. This CDR3 is built from 15 residues. V was clipped by 5 bases and J by 6 bases; unmatched bases: 7. CDR3 coding DNA: TGTGCCAGCAGCGCGGGAGGGCCGTCGTCCGGGGAGCTGTTTTTT. Its translation: CASSAGGPSSGELFF.

The chain is built from TRBV2 and TRBJ2-1; 7 nucleotides line up with TRBD1. The junction had 6 bases not matched to a gene; V was cut back by 10 bases and J by 9 bases. Looked up from germline, CDR1 is SNHLY and CDR2 is FYNNEI. The CDR3 consists of 11 residues. The CDR3: CAIGTEAEQFF. The DNA for the CDR3 is TGTGCCATCGGGACAGAAGCTGAGCAGTTCTTC.

The DNA of the CDR3 is TGCGCCAGCAGCTTGGCACAAGAGACCCAGTACTTC. The encoded protein is CASSLAQETQYF. The chain couples TRBV5-1 to TRBJ2-5, with D uncertain. Looked up from germline, CDR1 is SGHRS and CDR2 is YFSETQ. The CDR3 is made up of 12 amino acids. The germline V and J ends were trimmed by 0 bases and 2 bases, with 2 bases remaining between them.

This chain uses TRBV6-4 with TRBJ1-6; unclear D gene. The ends were cut back, 7 bases at V and 0 bases at J, with 16 bases in the middle. CDR1 is MRHNA and CDR2 is SNTAGT in the germline V gene. The CDR3 sequence is 17 residues long. CDR3 protein: CASIEGGQHSYNSPLHF. DNA for the CDR3: TGTGCCAGCATCGAGGGTGGGCAGCACTCCTATAATTCACCCCTCCACTTT.

The rearrangement links TRBV7-9 to TRBJ2-2; tentatively, D is TRBD1 (6 bases). The CDR3 extends over 18 amino acids. In germline, CDR1 is SEHNR, CDR2 FQNEAQ (reference sequence). The V end lost 4 bases, the J end lost 5 bases, and 23 bases lay between the germline ends. The CDR3 bases are TGTGCCAGCAGCTATCCTAGGTCCCCGGGACACAAAACCGGGGAGCTGTTTTTT. Residues: CASSYPRSPGHKTGELFF.